The entry below describes one T cell receptor (beta chain). V gave up 0 bases and J gave up 8 bases, with 7 bases separating them. This CDR3 has 13 residues. Germline V gene lookup returns CDR1 MNHEY and CDR2 SVGAGI. This sample stems from a study of blood T cell repertoires in COVID-19. In the original workflow: Amplification of reference gene primers provided the estimated nucleated cell counts. Profiled with immunoSEQ multiplex PCR; TCRdb holds only in-frame clones, not every one. For V, J and clone size, that table is used; D and trimming come from the DNA. The profile covers some 200,000 clones, with roughly 90% appearing a single time and about 2.2% taken by the ten largest. Before being deemed recovered, Cohort 3 donors had two negative PCRs, clearance, or symptom resolution.

Sequences were obtained from PBMCs or T cells enriched from blood (not recorded which). The receptor was derived from a young woman who had recovered from COVID-19. J is TRBJ1-4 and V is TRBV6-5; D uncertain. CDR3 loop: CASSYSRSEKLFF. The CDR3 nucleotides read TGTGCCAGCAGTTACTCGAGGAGCGAAAAACTGTTTTTT.